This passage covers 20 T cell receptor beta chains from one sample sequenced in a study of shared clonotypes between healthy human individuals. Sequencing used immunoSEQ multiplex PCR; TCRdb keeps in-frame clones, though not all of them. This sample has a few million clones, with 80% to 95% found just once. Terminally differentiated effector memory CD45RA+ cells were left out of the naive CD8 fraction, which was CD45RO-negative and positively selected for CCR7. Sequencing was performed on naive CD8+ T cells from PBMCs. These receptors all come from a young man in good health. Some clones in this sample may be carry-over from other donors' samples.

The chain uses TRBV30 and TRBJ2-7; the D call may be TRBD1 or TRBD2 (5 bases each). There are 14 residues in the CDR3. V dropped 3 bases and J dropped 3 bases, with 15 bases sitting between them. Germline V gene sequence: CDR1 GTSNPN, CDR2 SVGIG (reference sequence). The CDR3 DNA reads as TGTGCCTGGAGCCCTTGGGGACGGGACTACGAGCAGTACTTC. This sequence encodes CAWSPWGRDYEQYF.

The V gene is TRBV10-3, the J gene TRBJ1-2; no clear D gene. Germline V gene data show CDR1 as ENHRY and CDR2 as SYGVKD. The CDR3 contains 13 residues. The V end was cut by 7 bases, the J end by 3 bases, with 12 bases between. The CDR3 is CAITNYRDYGYTF. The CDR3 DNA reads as TGTGCCATCACTAATTATAGGGACTATGGCTACACCTTC.

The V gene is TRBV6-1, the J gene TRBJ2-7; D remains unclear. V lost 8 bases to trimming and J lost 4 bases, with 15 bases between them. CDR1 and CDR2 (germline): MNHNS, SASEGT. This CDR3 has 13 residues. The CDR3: CASVRPLQYEQYF. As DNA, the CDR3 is TGTGCCAGCGTCCGACCTTTGCAGTACGAGCAGTACTTC.

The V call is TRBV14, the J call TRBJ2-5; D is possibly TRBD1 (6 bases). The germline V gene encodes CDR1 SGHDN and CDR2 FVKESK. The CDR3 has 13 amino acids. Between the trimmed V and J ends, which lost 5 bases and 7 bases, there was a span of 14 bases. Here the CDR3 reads CASSSGQQGTQYF. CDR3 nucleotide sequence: TGTGCCAGCAGCTCCGGACAGCAGGGGACCCAGTACTTC.

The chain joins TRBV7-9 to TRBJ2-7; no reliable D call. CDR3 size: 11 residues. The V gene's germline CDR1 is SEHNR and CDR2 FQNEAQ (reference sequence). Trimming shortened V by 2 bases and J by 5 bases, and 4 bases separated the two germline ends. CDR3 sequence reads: CASSLLHEQYF. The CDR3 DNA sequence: TGTGCCAGCAGCTTATTACACGAGCAGTACTTC.

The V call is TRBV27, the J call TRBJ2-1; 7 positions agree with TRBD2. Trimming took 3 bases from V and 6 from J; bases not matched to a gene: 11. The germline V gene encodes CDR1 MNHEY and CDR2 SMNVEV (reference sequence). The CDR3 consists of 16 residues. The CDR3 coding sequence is TGTGCCAGCAGTTTCTGGCTCGCGGGAGCGGGCAATGAGCAGTTCTTC. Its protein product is CASSFWLAGAGNEQFF.

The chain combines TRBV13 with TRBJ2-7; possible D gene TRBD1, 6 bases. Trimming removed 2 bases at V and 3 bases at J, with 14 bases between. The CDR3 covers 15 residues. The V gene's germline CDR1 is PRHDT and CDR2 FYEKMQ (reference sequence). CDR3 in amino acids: CASSLFKQTGYEQYF. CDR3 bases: TGTGCCAGCAGCTTATTTAAGCAGACAGGCTACGAGCAGTACTTC.

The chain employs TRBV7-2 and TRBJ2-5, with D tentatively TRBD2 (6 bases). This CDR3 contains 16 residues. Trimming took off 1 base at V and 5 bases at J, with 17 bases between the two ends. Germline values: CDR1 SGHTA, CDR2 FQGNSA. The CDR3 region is CASSLEQRRAHETQYF. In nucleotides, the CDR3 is TGTGCCAGCAGCTTAGAACAGCGGAGGGCCCATGAGACCCAGTACTTC.

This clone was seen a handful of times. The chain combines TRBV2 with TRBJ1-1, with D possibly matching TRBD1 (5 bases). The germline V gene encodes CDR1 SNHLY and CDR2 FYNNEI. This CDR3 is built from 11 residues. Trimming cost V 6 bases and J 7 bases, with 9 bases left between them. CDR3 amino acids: CASSPGREAFF. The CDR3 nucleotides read TGTGCCAGCAGCCCGGGGCGTGAAGCTTTCTTT.

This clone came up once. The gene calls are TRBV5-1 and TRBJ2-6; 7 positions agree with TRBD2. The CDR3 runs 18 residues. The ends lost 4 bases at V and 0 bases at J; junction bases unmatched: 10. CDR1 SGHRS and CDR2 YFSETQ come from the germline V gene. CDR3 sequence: CASSTQRGTSSGANVLTF. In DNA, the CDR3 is TGCGCCAGCAGCACCCAGCGGGGCACGAGCTCTGGGGCCAACGTCCTGACTTTC. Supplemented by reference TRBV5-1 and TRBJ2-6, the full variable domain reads KAGVTQTPRYLIKTRGQQVTLSCSPISGHRSVSWYQQTPGQGLQFLFEYFSETQRNKGNFPGRFSGRQFSNSRSEMNVSTLELGDSALYLCASSTQRGTSSGANVLTFGAGSRLTVL.

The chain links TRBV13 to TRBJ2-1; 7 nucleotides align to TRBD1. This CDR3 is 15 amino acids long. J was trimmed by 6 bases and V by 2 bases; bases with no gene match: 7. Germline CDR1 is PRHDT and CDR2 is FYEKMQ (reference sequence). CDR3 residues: CASSLTGASGNEQFF. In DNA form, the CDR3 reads TGTGCCAGCAGCTTAACAGGGGCGTCTGGCAATGAGCAGTTCTTC.

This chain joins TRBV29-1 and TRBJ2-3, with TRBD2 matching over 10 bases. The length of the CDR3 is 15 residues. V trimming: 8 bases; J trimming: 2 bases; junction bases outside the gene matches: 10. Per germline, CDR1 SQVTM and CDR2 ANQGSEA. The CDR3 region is CSSSGTSVITDTQYF. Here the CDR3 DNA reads TGCAGCTCTTCCGGGACTAGCGTTATCACAGATACGCAGTATTTT.

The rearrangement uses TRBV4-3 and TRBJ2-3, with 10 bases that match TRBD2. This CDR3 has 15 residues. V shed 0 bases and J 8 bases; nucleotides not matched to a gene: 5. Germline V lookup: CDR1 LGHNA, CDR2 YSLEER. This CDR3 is CASSQDTSGMGTQYF. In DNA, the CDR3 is TGCGCCAGCAGCCAAGACACTAGCGGGATGGGTACGCAGTATTTT.

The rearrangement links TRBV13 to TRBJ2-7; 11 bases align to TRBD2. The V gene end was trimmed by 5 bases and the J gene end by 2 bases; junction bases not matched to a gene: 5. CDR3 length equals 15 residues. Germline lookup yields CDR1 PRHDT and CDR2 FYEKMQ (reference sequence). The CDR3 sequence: CASSKRLAGTYEQYF. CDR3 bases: TGTGCCAGCAGCAAAAGACTAGCGGGAACCTACGAGCAGTACTTC.

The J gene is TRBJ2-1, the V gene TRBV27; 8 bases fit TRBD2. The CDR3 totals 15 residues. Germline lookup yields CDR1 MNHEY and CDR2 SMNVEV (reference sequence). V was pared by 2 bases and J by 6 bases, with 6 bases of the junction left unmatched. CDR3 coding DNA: TGTGCCAGCAGTTTAAGGGGAGCGGGAGCCAATGAGCAGTTCTTC. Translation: CASSLRGAGANEQFF.

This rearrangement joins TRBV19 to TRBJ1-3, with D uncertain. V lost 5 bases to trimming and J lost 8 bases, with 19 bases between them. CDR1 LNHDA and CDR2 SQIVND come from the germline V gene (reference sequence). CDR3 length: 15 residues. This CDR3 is CASSSGPRSGDTIYF. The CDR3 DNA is TGTGCCAGTAGTTCGGGTCCAAGGTCCGGGGACACCATATATTTT. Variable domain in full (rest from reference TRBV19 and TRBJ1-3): DGGITQSPKYLFRKEGQNVTLSCEQNLNHDAMYWYRQDPGQGLRLIYYSQIVNDFQKGDIAEGYSVSREKKESFPLTVTSAQKNPTAFYLCASSSGPRSGDTIYFGEGSWLTVV.

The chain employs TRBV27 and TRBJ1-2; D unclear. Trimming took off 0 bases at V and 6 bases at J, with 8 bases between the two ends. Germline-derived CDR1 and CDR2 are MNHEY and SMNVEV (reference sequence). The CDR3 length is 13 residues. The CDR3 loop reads CASSLSRDHGYTF. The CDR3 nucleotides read TGTGCCAGCAGTTTATCGAGGGATCATGGCTACACCTTC.

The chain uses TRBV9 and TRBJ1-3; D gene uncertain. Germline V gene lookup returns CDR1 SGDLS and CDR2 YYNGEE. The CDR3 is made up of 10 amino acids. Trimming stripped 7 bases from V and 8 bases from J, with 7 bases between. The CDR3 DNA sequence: TGTGCCAGCGGAGGTGACACCATATATTTT. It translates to CASGGDTIYF.

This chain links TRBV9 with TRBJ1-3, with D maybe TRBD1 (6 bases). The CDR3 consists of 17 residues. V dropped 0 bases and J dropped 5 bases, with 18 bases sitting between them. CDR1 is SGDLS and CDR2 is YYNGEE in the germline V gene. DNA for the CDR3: TGTGCCAGCAGCGTAGGAAGGGGGGACCGTTTGAGAAACACCATATATTTT. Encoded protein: CASSVGRGDRLRNTIYF. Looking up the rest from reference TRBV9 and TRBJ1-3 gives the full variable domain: DSGVTQTPKHLITATGQRVTLRCSPRSGDLSVYWYQQSLDQGLQFLIQYYNGEERAKGNILERFSAQQFPDLHSELNLSSLELGDSALYFCASSVGRGDRLRNTIYFGEGSWLTVV.

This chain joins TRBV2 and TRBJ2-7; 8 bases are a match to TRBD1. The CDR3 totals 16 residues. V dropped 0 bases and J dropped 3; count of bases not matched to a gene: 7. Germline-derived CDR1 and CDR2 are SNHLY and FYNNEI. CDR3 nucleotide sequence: TGTGCCAGCAGTGAAGCGCCAGGGGGCATTGGCTACGAGCAGTACTTC. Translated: CASSEAPGGIGYEQYF.